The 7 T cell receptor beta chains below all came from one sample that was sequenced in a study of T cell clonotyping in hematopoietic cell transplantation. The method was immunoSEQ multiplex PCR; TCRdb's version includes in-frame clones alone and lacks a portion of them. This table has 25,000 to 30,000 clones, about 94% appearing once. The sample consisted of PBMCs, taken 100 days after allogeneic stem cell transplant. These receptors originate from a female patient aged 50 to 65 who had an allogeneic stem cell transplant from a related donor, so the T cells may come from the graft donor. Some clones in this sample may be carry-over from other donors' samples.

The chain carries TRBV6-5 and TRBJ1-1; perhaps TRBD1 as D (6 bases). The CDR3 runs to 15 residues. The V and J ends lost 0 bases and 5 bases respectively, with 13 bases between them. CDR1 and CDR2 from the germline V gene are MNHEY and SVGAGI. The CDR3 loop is CASSYSIGRGTEAFF. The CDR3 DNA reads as TGTGCCAGCAGTTACTCGATTGGAAGGGGGACTGAAGCTTTCTTT.

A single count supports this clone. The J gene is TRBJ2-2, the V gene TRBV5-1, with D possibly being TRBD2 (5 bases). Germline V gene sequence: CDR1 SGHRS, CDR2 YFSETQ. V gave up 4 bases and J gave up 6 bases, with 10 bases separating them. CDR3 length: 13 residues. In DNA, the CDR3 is TGCGCCAGCAGCCCCTGGAGGCCCGGGGAGCTGTTTTTT. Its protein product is CASSPWRPGELFF.

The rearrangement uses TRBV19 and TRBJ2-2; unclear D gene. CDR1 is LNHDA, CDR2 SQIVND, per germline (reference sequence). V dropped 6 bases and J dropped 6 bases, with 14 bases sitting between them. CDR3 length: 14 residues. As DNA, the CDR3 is TGTGCCAGTAGCCGCCTGGGCAGCCCCGGGGAGCTGTTTTTT. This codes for CASSRLGSPGELFF.

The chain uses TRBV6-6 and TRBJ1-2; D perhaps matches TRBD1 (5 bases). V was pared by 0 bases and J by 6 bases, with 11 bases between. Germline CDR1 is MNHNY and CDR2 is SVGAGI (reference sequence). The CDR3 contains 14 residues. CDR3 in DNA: TGTGCCAGCAGTTACTCGAATGCAGGGCATGGCTACACCTTC. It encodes CASSYSNAGHGYTF.

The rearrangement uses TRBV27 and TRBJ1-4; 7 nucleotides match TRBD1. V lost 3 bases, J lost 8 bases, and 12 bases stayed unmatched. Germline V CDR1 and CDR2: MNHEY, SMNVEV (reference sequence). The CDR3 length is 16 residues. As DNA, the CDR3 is TGTGCCAGCAGTTTTATCCGGGACAGAGGTCGGGAAAAACTGTTTTTT. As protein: CASSFIRDRGREKLFF.

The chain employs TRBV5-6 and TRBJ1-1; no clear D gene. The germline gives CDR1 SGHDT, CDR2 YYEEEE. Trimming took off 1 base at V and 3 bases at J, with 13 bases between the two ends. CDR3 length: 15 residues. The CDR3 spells CASSLSPLVYTEAFF. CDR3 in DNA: TGTGCCAGCAGCTTGTCTCCGCTAGTGTACACTGAAGCTTTCTTT.

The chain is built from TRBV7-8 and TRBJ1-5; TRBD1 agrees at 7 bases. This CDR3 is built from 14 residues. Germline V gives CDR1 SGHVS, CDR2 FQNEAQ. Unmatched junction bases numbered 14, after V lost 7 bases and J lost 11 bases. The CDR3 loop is CASTAGTAKGTQHF. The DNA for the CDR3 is TGTGCCAGCACCGCCGGGACAGCTAAAGGAACCCAGCATTTT.